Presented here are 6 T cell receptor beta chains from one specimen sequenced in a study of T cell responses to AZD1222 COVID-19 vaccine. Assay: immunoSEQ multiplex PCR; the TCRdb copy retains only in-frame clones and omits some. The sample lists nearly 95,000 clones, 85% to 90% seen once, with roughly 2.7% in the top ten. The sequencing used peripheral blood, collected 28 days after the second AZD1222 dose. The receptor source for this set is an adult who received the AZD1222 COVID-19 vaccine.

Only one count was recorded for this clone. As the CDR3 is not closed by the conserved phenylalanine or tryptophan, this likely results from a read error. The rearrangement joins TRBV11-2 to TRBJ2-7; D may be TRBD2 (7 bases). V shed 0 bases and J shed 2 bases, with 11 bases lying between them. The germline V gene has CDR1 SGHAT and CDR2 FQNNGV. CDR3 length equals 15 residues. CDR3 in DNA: TGTGCCAGCAGCTTAGAAGGGGGGGGCCCCTACGAGCAGTACCTC. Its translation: CASSLEGGGPYEQYL.

CDR3 region: CASSLGGVGTEAFF. The CDR3 DNA is TGCGCCAGCAGCTTGGGTGGGGTTGGCACTGAAGCTTTCTTT. The chain uses TRBV5-1 and TRBJ1-1; D gene ambiguous. This CDR3 spans 14 amino acids. Trimming shortened V by 0 bases and J by 4 bases, and 10 bases separated the two germline ends. The germline V gene encodes CDR1 SGHRS and CDR2 YFSETQ.

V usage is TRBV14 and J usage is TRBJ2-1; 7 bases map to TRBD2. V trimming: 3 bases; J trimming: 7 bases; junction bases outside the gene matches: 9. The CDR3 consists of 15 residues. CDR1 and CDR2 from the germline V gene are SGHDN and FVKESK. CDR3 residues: CASSHTGTKGNEQFF. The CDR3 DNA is TGTGCCAGCAGCCATACCGGGACTAAGGGGAATGAGCAGTTCTTC. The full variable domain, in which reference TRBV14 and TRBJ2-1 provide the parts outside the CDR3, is EAGVTQFPSHSVIEKGQTVTLRCDPISGHDNLYWYRRVMGKEIKFLLHFVKESKQDESGMPNNRFLAERTGGTYSTLKVQPAELEDSGVYFCASSHTGTKGNEQFFGPGTRLTVL.

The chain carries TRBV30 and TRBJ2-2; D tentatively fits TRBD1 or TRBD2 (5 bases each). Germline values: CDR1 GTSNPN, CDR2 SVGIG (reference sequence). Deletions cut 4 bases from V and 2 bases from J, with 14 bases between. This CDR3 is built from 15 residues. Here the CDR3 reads CAWTAGRVNTGELFF. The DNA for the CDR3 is TGTGCCTGGACCGCGGGCAGGGTCAACACCGGGGAGCTGTTTTTT.

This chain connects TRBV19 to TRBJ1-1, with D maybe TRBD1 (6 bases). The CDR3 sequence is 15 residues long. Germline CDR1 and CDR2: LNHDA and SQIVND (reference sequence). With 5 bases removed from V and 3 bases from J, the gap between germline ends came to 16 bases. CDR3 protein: CASSRTGFLDTEAFF. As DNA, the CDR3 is TGTGCCAGTAGTCGTACAGGGTTTCTGGACACTGAAGCTTTCTTT. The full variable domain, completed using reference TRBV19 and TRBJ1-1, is DGGITQSPKYLFRKEGQNVTLSCEQNLNHDAMYWYRQDPGQGLRLIYYSQIVNDFQKGDIAEGYSVSREKKESFPLTVTSAQKNPTAFYLCASSRTGFLDTEAFFGQGTRLTVV.

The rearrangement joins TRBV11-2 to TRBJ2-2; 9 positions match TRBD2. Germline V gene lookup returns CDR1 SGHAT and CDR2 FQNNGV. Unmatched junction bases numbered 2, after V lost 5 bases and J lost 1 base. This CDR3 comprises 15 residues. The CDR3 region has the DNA TGTGCCAGCAGCCCAGCGGGGGGGAACACCGGGGAGCTGTTTTTT. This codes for CASSPAGGNTGELFF.